These 19 T cell receptor beta chains originate from one sample sequenced in a study of human T cells and chemical hapten exposure. TCRdb passed the RACE reads through MiXCR, listing each CDR3 protein once. The sample contains more than 100,000 distinct CDR3 sequences, 13% of which appear only once. Time point noted: pre-sensitization, week 0. Treatment defined: therapeutic diphenylcyclopropenone sensitization with weekly scalp DPC. The source was whole blood, collected in connection with sensitization to the hapten diphenylcyclopropenone (DPC). The receptors were sampled from a woman aged 18-30 years with alopecia areata. Some clones in this sample may be carry-over from other donors' samples.

The chain links TRBV18 to TRBJ1-1; no clear D. Trimming left V 3 bases short and J 1 base short, with 15 bases between. Germline values: CDR1 KGHSH, CDR2 LQKENI. The CDR3 totals 16 residues. CDR3 region: CASSPKGRTANTEAFF. CDR3 bases: TGTGCCAGCTCACCGAAAGGGAGGACTGCGAACACTGAAGCTTTCTTT.

A few counts support this clonotype. The CDR3 DNA is TGTGCCAGCCGGACAGGCGGGGCTGGGGCCAACGTCCTGACTTTC. Its translation is CASRTGGAGANVLTF. This chain joins TRBV27 and TRBJ2-6; weak D call: TRBD1 (7 bases). V lost 8 bases and J lost 2, with 13 bases in between. Germline V gene lookup returns CDR1 MNHEY and CDR2 SMNVEV (reference sequence). The CDR3 sequence is 15 residues long.

This clonotype was picked up a small number of times. A much bigger clone sits one base away, suggesting this may be a read error. J is TRBJ1-1 and V is TRBV4-2; D is uncertain. Trimming stripped 4 bases from V and 1 base from J, with 7 bases between. The CDR3 has 13 amino acids. Germline loops: CDR1 LGHNA, CDR2 YNFKEQ. The CDR3 sequence is CASSRRENTEAFF. The CDR3 DNA is TGTGCCAGCAGCCGACGGGAGAACACTGAAGCTTTCTTT.

In its sample, this clonotype was seen a few times. V usage is TRBV4-3 and J usage is TRBJ2-7, with TRBD2 as a possible D gene (6 bases). Germline-derived CDR1 and CDR2 are LGHNA and YSLEER. CDR3 length equals 17 residues. V dropped 0 bases and J dropped 7 bases, with 22 bases sitting between them. The CDR3 sequence: CASSQDRFFAGYEEQYF. Here the CDR3 DNA reads TGCGCCAGCAGCCAAGATCGCTTCTTTGCGGGGTACGAAGAGCAGTACTTC.

In its sample, this clonotype was seen a few times. The chain is built from TRBV7-2 and TRBJ1-2, with a tentative D call TRBD1 (5 bases). The germline V and J ends were trimmed by 5 bases and 3 bases, with 28 bases remaining between them. This CDR3 contains 19 residues. From germline, CDR1 is SGHTA and CDR2 FQGNSA. The CDR3 region has the DNA TGTGCCAGCAGCGGAGGCGCAGACTGGGGGACCGGTTATGACTATGGCTACACCTTC. Amino acids: CASSGGADWGTGYDYGYTF.

The rearrangement uses TRBV20-1 and TRBJ2-1; TRBD2 might be the D (6 bases). The CDR3 contains 14 residues. CDR1 is DFQATT and CDR2 is SNEGSKA in the germline V gene (reference sequence). The V gene lost 5 bases and the J gene lost 8 bases, with 19 bases spanning the gap. The CDR3 coding sequence is TGCAGTGCTCAGCCGGGACTCCCGGGCCATGAGCAGTTCTTC. It is translated as CSAQPGLPGHEQFF.

This rearrangement joins TRBV11-3 to TRBJ2-5; 14 bases agree with TRBD2. This CDR3 is 17 amino acids long. V gave up 5 bases and J gave up 4 bases; unmatched junction bases: 9. Germline V gene lookup returns CDR1 SGHNT and CDR2 YENEEA. The DNA of the CDR3 is TGTGCCAGCAGCCCAAGTGGTGGACTAGCGGGGGGAGAGACCCAGTACTTC. Protein: CASSPSGGLAGGETQYF.

In this sample, this clonotype turned up many times. This chain uses TRBV2 with TRBJ2-5; D is uncertain. V was pared by 3 bases and J by 5 bases, with 16 bases between. Germline V gene data show CDR1 as SNHLY and CDR2 as FYNNEI. This CDR3 has 15 amino acids. The CDR3 region is CASSEWTTIGETQYF. CDR3 nucleotides: TGTGCCAGCAGTGAGTGGACCACCATCGGGGAGACCCAGTACTTC.

The chain joins TRBV5-1 to TRBJ1-6, with 7 bases identical to TRBD1. CDR1 is SGHRS and CDR2 is YFSETQ in the germline V gene. V lost 6 bases, J lost 9 bases, and 12 bases stayed unmatched. The CDR3 loop spans 15 amino acids. The CDR3 here is CASTDRQGLSSPLHF. Written as DNA, the CDR3 is TGCGCCAGCACCGATCGACAGGGACTCAGTTCACCCCTCCACTTT.

This clonotype was seen ten or more times. The J gene is TRBJ2-2, the V gene TRBV9; D is unresolved. Trimming cost V 3 bases and J 5 bases, with 5 bases left between them. This CDR3 has 12 residues. Germline V lookup: CDR1 SGDLS, CDR2 YYNGEE. The chain's CDR3 is CASSADTGELFF. DNA of the CDR3: TGTGCCAGCAGCGCAGATACCGGGGAGCTGTTTTTT.

Many counts were recorded for this clonotype. V is TRBV4-3 and J is TRBJ1-1; D is perhaps TRBD1 (6 bases). V gave up 2 bases and J gave up 6 bases, with 13 bases separating them. CDR3 size: 14 residues. Germline lookup yields CDR1 LGHNA and CDR2 YSLEER. The DNA of the CDR3 is TGCGCCAGCAGCCAAAGACATGGGGGCGCTGAAGCTTTCTTT. This sequence encodes CASSQRHGGAEAFF.

This clonotype was observed a few times. J is TRBJ2-7 and V is TRBV11-2; D possibly corresponds to TRBD2 (5 bases). Trimming removed 4 bases at V and 7 bases at J, with 11 bases between. In germline, CDR1 is SGHAT, CDR2 FQNNGV. The CDR3 has 12 amino acids. CDR3 sequence: CASSSSMREQYF. Here the CDR3 DNA reads TGTGCCAGCAGCTCTAGCATGAGGGAGCAGTACTTC.

The chain joins TRBV12-3 or TRBV12-4 to TRBJ1-5; no clear D. This CDR3 is built from 13 residues. Trimming took 3 bases from V and 4 from J, leaving 7 bases between them. The CDR3 nucleotides read TGTGCCAGCAGTTTGGCGGCGAATCAGCCCCAGCATTTT. Amino acids: CASSLAANQPQHF.

The chain combines TRBV2 with TRBJ2-7; D gene ambiguous. The length of the CDR3 is 12 residues. Germline V lookup: CDR1 SNHLY, CDR2 FYNNEI. V was pared by 1 base and J by 9 bases, with 10 bases between. The CDR3 DNA reads TGTGCCAGCAGTGAAGGCCAGCGAAGGCAGTACTTC. It translates to CASSEGQRRQYF.

This clonotype was seen repeatedly, ten times or more. The rearrangement joins TRBV5-1 to TRBJ1-6; D is uncertain. The germline CDR1 and CDR2 sequences are SGHRS and YFSETQ. The CDR3 extends over 14 amino acids. The V and J ends lost 4 bases and 4 bases respectively, with 9 bases between them. The CDR3 loop is CASSPGSYNSPLHF. The CDR3 DNA reads as TGCGCCAGCAGCCCCGGATCTTATAATTCACCCCTCCACTTT.

In this sample, this clonotype turned up a few times. The genes are TRBV7-2 and TRBJ1-1, with D maybe TRBD1 (6 bases). The CDR3 totals 14 residues. V was cut by 6 bases and J by 0 bases, with 11 bases left in between. Looked up from germline, CDR1 is SGHTA and CDR2 is FQGNSA. CDR3 nucleotide sequence: TGTGCCAGCAGGGTAAGGGGGATGAACACTGAAGCTTTCTTT. This encodes CASRVRGMNTEAFF. Based on the CDR3 plus reference TRBV7-2 and TRBJ1-1, the full variable domain is GAGVSQSPSNKVTEKGKDVELRCDPISGHTALYWYRQSLGQGLEFLIYFQGNSAPDKSGLPSDRFSAERTGGSVSTLTIQRTQQEDSAVYLCASRVRGMNTEAFFGQGTRLTVV.

There are many counts of this clonotype. The chain is built from TRBV9 and TRBJ1-3; D gene unclear. CDR3 size: 13 residues. Trimming shortened V by 4 bases and J by 2 bases, and 7 bases separated the two germline ends. From germline, CDR1 is SGDLS and CDR2 YYNGEE. In DNA form, the CDR3 reads TGTGCCAGCAGCCCCTCCACTGGAAACACCATATATTTT. As protein: CASSPSTGNTIYF.

The chain links TRBV28 to TRBJ1-5; no definite D call. The length of the CDR3 is 16 residues. CDR1 MDHEN and CDR2 SYDVKM come from the germline V gene. Trimming stripped 4 bases from V and 4 bases from J, with 17 bases between. The CDR3 here is CASSSPVGVGNQPQHF. CDR3 nucleotide sequence: TGTGCCAGCAGTTCTCCCGTTGGGGTTGGAAATCAGCCCCAGCATTTT.

This clonotype was found many times. The chain employs TRBV6-1 and TRBJ1-2; D might be TRBD1 (5 bases). CDR3 length: 14 residues. Trimming removed 2 bases at V and 1 base at J, with 8 bases between. Looked up from germline, CDR1 is MNHNS and CDR2 is SASEGT. This chain's CDR3 is CASSEIRGNYGYTF. In DNA form, the CDR3 reads TGTGCCAGCAGTGAAATAAGGGGTAACTATGGCTACACCTTC.